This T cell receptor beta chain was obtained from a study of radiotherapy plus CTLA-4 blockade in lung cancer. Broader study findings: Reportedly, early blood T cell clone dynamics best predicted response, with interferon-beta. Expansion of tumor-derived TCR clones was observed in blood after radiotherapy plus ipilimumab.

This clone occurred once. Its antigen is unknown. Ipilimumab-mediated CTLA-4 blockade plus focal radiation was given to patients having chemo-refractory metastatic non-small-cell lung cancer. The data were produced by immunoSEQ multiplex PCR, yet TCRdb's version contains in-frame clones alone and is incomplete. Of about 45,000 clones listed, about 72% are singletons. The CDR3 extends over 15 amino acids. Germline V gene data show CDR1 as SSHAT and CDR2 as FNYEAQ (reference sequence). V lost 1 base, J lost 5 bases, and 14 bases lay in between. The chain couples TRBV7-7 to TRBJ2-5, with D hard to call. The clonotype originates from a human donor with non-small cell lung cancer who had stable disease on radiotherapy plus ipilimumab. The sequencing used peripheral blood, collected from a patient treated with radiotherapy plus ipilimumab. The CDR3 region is CASSLDSGLYETQYF. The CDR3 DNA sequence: TGTGCCAGCAGCTTAGATTCAGGTCTATACGAGACCCAGTACTTC.